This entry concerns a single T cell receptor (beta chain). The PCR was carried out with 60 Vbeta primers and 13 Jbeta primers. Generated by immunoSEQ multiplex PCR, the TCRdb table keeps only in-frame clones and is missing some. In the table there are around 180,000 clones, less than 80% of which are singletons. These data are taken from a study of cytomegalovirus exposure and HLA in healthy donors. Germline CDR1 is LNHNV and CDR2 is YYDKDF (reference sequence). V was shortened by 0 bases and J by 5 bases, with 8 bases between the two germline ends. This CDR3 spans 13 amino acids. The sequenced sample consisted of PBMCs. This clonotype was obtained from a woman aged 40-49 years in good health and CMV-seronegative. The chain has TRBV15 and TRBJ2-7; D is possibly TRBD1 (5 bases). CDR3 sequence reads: CATSRDRVNEQYF. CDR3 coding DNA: TGTGCCACCAGCAGAGACAGGGTCAACGAGCAGTACTTC.